Listed below are T cell receptor beta chains from one sample, sequenced in a study of CD8 T cells in Susac syndrome. TCRdb independently ran MiXCR on the immunoSEQ multiplex PCR reads; one entry per CDR3 protein. In the table there are 120,000 to 150,000 distinct CDR3 sequences, roughly 94% of which are singletons. The sample was CD4+ T cells from PBMCs. The origin of the receptors is a human donor in good health. The CDR3 runs from the conserved cysteine through the conserved F or W. The D gene is left open where the match is weak. Clone size is given for some rows only: seen once, a few or many times, or a class if the clone is expanded.

j_gene: TRBJ2-5; d_gene: TRBD2; v_gene: TRBV15; abundance: NA; CDR3aa: CATSGRGLAGGTQYF; CDR3nt: TGTGCCACCAGTGGCCGGGGACTAGCGGGGGGGACCCAGTACTTC
j_gene: TRBJ2-3; d_gene: NA; v_gene: TRBV7-3; abundance: few; CDR3aa: CASSPGLHTDTQYF; CDR3nt: TGTGCCAGCAGCCCTGGACTACACACAGATACGCAGTATTTT
j_gene: TRBJ2-2; d_gene: TRBD1; v_gene: TRBV24-1; abundance: NA; CDR3aa: CATSDKKRTGKRYLNTGELFF; CDR3nt: TGTGCCACCAGTGACAAAAAACGGACAGGGAAACGATATTTGAACACCGGGGAGCTGTTTTTT
j_gene: TRBJ1-2; d_gene: NA; v_gene: TRBV2; abundance: NA; CDR3aa: CASSPYSGYTF; CDR3nt: TGTGCCAGCAGCCCCTACAGCGGCTACACCTTC
j_gene: TRBJ2-1; d_gene: NA; v_gene: TRBV20-1; abundance: NA; CDR3aa: CSAWDSPWDNEQFF; CDR3nt: TGCAGTGCCTGGGACTCTCCCTGGGACAATGAGCAGTTCTTC
j_gene: TRBJ2-4; d_gene: NA; v_gene: TRBV30; abundance: NA; CDR3aa: CAWSASSIQYF; CDR3nt: TGTGCCTGGAGTGCGTCTAGCATTCAGTACTTC
j_gene: TRBJ2-7; d_gene: NA; v_gene: TRBV20-1; abundance: NA; CDR3aa: CSAGGPSDEQYF; CDR3nt: TGCAGTGCTGGAGGACCGAGTGACGAGCAGTACTTC
j_gene: TRBJ1-5; d_gene: NA; v_gene: TRBV12-3/TRBV12-4; abundance: NA; CDR3aa: CASSYSGVLNQPQHF; CDR3nt: TGTGCCAGCAGTTACTCGGGAGTCCTCAATCAGCCCCAGCATTTT
j_gene: TRBJ2-1; d_gene: NA; v_gene: TRBV7-2; abundance: NA; CDR3aa: CASSLSHEQFF; CDR3nt: TGTGCCAGCAGCTTGAGCCATGAGCAGTTCTTC
j_gene: TRBJ2-7; d_gene: NA; v_gene: TRBV5-4; abundance: NA; CDR3aa: CASSFPRSPYEQYF; CDR3nt: TGTGCCAGCAGCTTTCCGCGATCCCCCTACGAGCAGTACTTC
j_gene: TRBJ1-2; d_gene: NA; v_gene: TRBV5-4; abundance: NA; CDR3aa: CASSVENRRNYGYTF; CDR3nt: TGTGCCAGCAGCGTTGAGAACAGGAGGAACTATGGCTACACCTTC
j_gene: TRBJ2-1; d_gene: NA; v_gene: TRBV3-1; abundance: NA; CDR3aa: CASSRDPMVDNEQFF; CDR3nt: TGTGCCAGCAGCCGGGACCCTATGGTGGACAATGAGCAGTTCTTC
j_gene: TRBJ2-6; d_gene: NA; v_gene: TRBV19; abundance: NA; CDR3aa: CASSMFSGQALLSGANVLTF; CDR3nt: TGTGCCAGTAGTATGTTCAGTGGGCAGGCCTTACTCTCTGGGGCCAACGTCCTGACTTTC
j_gene: TRBJ2-5; d_gene: NA; v_gene: TRBV3-1; abundance: NA; CDR3aa: CASSLQGSETQYF; CDR3nt: TGTGCCAGCAGCTTACAGGGATCGGAGACCCAGTACTTC
j_gene: TRBJ1-2; d_gene: TRBD1; v_gene: TRBV16; abundance: NA; CDR3aa: CASSQSAWQGDGYTF; CDR3nt: TGTGCCAGCAGCCAATCGGCGTGGCAGGGGGATGGCTACACCTTC
j_gene: TRBJ1-2; d_gene: NA; v_gene: TRBV27; abundance: NA; CDR3aa: CASSPQAQRYGYTF; CDR3nt: TGTGCCAGCAGTCCCCAGGCACAGCGGTATGGCTACACCTTC
j_gene: TRBJ1-1; d_gene: NA; v_gene: TRBV19; abundance: NA; CDR3aa: CASSILTENTEAFF; CDR3nt: TGTGCCAGTAGTATATTGACAGAGAACACTGAAGCTTTCTTT
j_gene: TRBJ2-1; d_gene: TRBD2; v_gene: TRBV7-9; abundance: NA; CDR3aa: CASSSVGLAGVSEQFF; CDR3nt: TGTGCCAGCAGCTCCGTAGGACTAGCGGGAGTCAGCGAGCAGTTCTTC
j_gene: TRBJ1-1; d_gene: NA; v_gene: TRBV13; abundance: once; CDR3aa: CASSWGGGTEAFF; CDR3nt: TGTGCCAGCAGCTGGGGAGGGGGAACTGAAGCTTTCTTT
j_gene: TRBJ2-7; d_gene: NA; v_gene: TRBV20-1; abundance: few; CDR3aa: CSAAKGPPYEQYF; CDR3nt: TGCAGTGCGGCGAAGGGGCCCCCCTACGAGCAGTACTTC
j_gene: TRBJ1-2; d_gene: NA; v_gene: TRBV3-1; abundance: once; CDR3aa: CASSHRVGRGNYGYTF; CDR3nt: TGTGCCAGCAGCCACAGAGTCGGTCGGGGAAACTATGGCTACACCTTC
j_gene: TRBJ2-3; d_gene: NA; v_gene: TRBV5-8; abundance: NA; CDR3aa: CASIGDPSPDTQYF; CDR3nt: TGTGCCAGCATCGGGGACCCGTCCCCAGATACGCAGTATTTT
j_gene: TRBJ2-7; d_gene: TRBD1; v_gene: TRBV20-1; abundance: NA; CDR3aa: CSARPGQGAAYEQYF; CDR3nt: TGCAGTGCTAGGCCGGGACAGGGGGCGGCCTACGAGCAGTACTTC
j_gene: TRBJ2-7; d_gene: NA; v_gene: TRBV10-3; abundance: NA; CDR3aa: CAIRGEGVREQYF; CDR3nt: TGTGCCATCAGGGGTGAGGGTGTTCGCGAGCAGTACTTC
j_gene: TRBJ2-3; d_gene: NA; v_gene: TRBV6-1; abundance: NA; CDR3aa: CASSDPTASTDTQYF; CDR3nt: TGTGCCAGCAGTGACCCGACAGCTAGCACAGATACGCAGTATTTT
j_gene: TRBJ1-1; d_gene: NA; v_gene: TRBV12-5; abundance: NA; CDR3aa: CASRVNTEAFF; CDR3nt: TGTGCTAGTCGGGTGAACACTGAAGCTTTCTTT
j_gene: TRBJ1-5; d_gene: NA; v_gene: TRBV19; abundance: NA; CDR3aa: CASSIGQFIQPQHF; CDR3nt: TGTGCCAGTAGTATTGGACAGTTCATCCAGCCCCAGCATTTT
j_gene: TRBJ2-2; d_gene: NA; v_gene: TRBV20-1; abundance: once; CDR3aa: CSARVAFGPNTGELFF; CDR3nt: TGCAGTGCGAGGGTCGCTTTCGGGCCAAACACCGGGGAGCTGTTTTTT
j_gene: TRBJ2-5; d_gene: NA; v_gene: TRBV20-1; abundance: once; CDR3aa: CSVPGGFQETQYF; CDR3nt: TGCAGTGTCCCTGGGGGATTCCAAGAGACCCAGTACTTC
j_gene: TRBJ2-3; d_gene: TRBD1; v_gene: TRBV5-1; abundance: once; CDR3aa: CASSLARTGHSQYF; CDR3nt: TGCGCCAGCAGCTTGGCCCGGACAGGCCACTCGCAGTATTTT
j_gene: TRBJ1-5; d_gene: NA; v_gene: TRBV19; abundance: NA; CDR3aa: CASSILVGGDQPQHF; CDR3nt: TGTGCCAGTAGTATCTTGGTAGGTGGGGATCAGCCCCAGCATTTT
j_gene: TRBJ1-3; d_gene: TRBD1; v_gene: TRBV7-9; abundance: NA; CDR3aa: CASSLTGSASGNTIYF; CDR3nt: TGTGCCAGCAGCTTGACAGGGTCAGCTTCTGGAAACACCATATATTTT
j_gene: TRBJ2-7; d_gene: NA; v_gene: TRBV25-1; abundance: few; CDR3aa: CASSDYEQYF; CDR3nt: TGTGCCAGCAGTGATTACGAGCAGTACTTC